This passage covers 14 T cell receptor beta chains from one sample sequenced in a study of tumor and adjacent non-tumor tissue in lung cancer. RNA was extracted from bulk tissue without any cell sorting. This non-tumor lung sample came from over 3 cm beyond the tumor edge. TCRbeta libraries were built with three rounds of nested PCR, modified from ARM-PCR. TCRdb re-called the multiplex PCR reads through MiXCR, storing one row per CDR3 protein. The profile shows over 40,000 distinct CDR3 sequences, 74% of them singletons. The sequenced material came from distant non-tumor lung tissue. Receptors originate from a woman aged 55 to 70 with non-small cell lung cancer.

Comments on this clonotype: The junction departs from germline at one end; a sequencing error may be responsible. The chain is built from TRBV29-1 and TRBJ1-1; weak D call: TRBD1 (6 bases). The CDR3 sequence is 14 residues long. The germline CDR1 and CDR2 sequences are SQVTM and ANQGSEA. CDR3 sequence reads: CSVEGKTGNTEASF. The CDR3 DNA sequence: TGCAGCGTTGAAGGGAAAACAGGGAACACTGAAGCTTCCTTT.

This clonotype came up once. The chain is built from TRBV4-3 and TRBJ2-1; possibly TRBD2 for D (6 bases). The CDR3 extends over 19 amino acids. Germline CDR1 is LGHNA and CDR2 is YSLEER. The germline V and J ends were trimmed by 1 base and 0 bases, with 19 bases remaining between them. CDR3 sequence: CASSQGTGTSDSSYNEQFF. CDR3 DNA sequence: TGCGCCAGCAGCCAAGGTACCGGGACTTCCGATAGCTCCTACAATGAGCAGTTCTTC.

The chain links TRBV6-6 to TRBJ1-6, with D tentatively TRBD1 (5 bases). Germline loops: CDR1 MNHNY, CDR2 SVGAGI (reference sequence). This CDR3 is built from 15 residues. Trimming shortened V by 7 bases and J by 9 bases, and 19 bases separated the two germline ends. CDR3 protein: CASTPAWRGSSPLHF. The CDR3 DNA reads TGTGCCAGCACTCCGGCGTGGCGGGGGTCTTCACCCCTCCACTTT.

Of note for this clonotype: An end of the junction does not agree with germline; a read error may underlie this. This chain links TRBV9 with TRBJ2-7, with 9 positions matching TRBD1. There are 15 residues in the CDR3. Per germline, CDR1 SGDLS and CDR2 YYNGEE. The CDR3 region is CTSSVDGTGIYEQYF. For the CDR3, the DNA is TGTACCAGCAGCGTAGATGGGACAGGGATTTACGAGCAGTACTTC. The full variable domain, rest sourced from reference TRBV9 and TRBJ2-7, is DSGVTQTPKHLITATGQRVTLRCSPRSGDLSVYWYQQSLDQGLQFLIQYYNGEERAKGNILERFSAQQFPDLHSELNLSSLELGDSALYFCTSSVDGTGIYEQYFGPGTRLTVT.

For this clonotype: At one of its ends the junction is not consistent with the germline gene, which may arise from a read error. The chain carries TRBV6-2 or TRBV6-3 and TRBJ2-5; D is unclear. Per germline, CDR1 MNHEY and CDR2 SVGEGT. The CDR3 loop spans 14 amino acids. The CDR3 here is CTSKKTAQQETQYF. For the CDR3, the DNA is TGTACCAGCAAAAAAACAGCCCAACAAGAGACCCAGTACTTC.

The rearrangement joins TRBV6-5 to TRBJ2-7; a weak D match, TRBD1 (7 bases). This CDR3 has 14 residues. Trimming left V 7 bases short and J 0 bases short, with 13 bases between. CDR1 is MNHEY and CDR2 is SVGAGI in the germline V gene. The CDR3 coding sequence is TGTGCCAGCAAGGAGGGACAGCGCTCCTACGAGCAGTACTTC. Encoded protein: CASKEGQRSYEQYF.

Comments on this clonotype: This CDR3 fails to terminate in the conserved phenylalanine or tryptophan, so it likely reflects a read error. The chain carries TRBV28 and TRBJ2-1; the D is unclear. This CDR3 is built from 12 residues. Germline loops: CDR1 MDHEN, CDR2 SYDVKM. V shed 0 bases and J shed 7 bases, with 4 bases lying between them. DNA for the CDR3: TGTGCCAGCAGTTTATGGAGAAATGAGCAGTTCCTC. It codes for CASSLWRNEQFL.

This clonotype was counted ten times or more. The chain has TRBV10-2 and TRBJ2-3; 13 bases fit TRBD2. CDR1 and CDR2 (germline): WSHSY, SAAADI. V gave up 4 bases and J gave up 0 bases; unmatched junction bases: 4. The CDR3 is 17 residues long. In DNA form, the CDR3 reads TGCGCCAGCAGTGGATCGACTAGCGGGGGGAGCACAGATACGCAGTATTTT. It encodes CASSGSTSGGSTDTQYF.

About this clonotype itself: Because the CDR3 is missing its conserved closing phenylalanine or tryptophan, this is likely a read error. The V gene is TRBV6-5, the J gene TRBJ1-6, with D tentatively TRBD1 (6 bases). The germline V gene has CDR1 MNHEY and CDR2 SVGAGI. CDR3 length: 15 residues. CDR3: CACSLTGIPDSPLHS. The CDR3 nucleotides are TGTGCCTGCAGCCTTACAGGGATTCCGGATTCACCCCTCCACTCT.

Concerning this clonotype: One junction end does not reproduce the germline sequence, and a read error may be involved. The V call is TRBV11-2, the J call TRBJ2-3; D not certain. The germline CDR1 and CDR2 sequences are SGHAT and FQNNGV. The CDR3 spans 14 residues. The CDR3 region is CARSLDLATDTQYF. CDR3 nucleotides: TGTGCCAGGAGCTTAGATCTGGCAACAGATACGCAGTATTTT.

The V gene is TRBV19, the J gene TRBJ2-1; 9 nucleotides align to TRBD2. Germline V CDR1 and CDR2: LNHDA, SQIVND (reference sequence). This CDR3 comprises 15 residues. The CDR3 protein is CTGSIASGANNEQFF. Here the CDR3 DNA reads TGTACCGGTAGTATCGCTAGCGGGGCGAACAATGAGCAGTTCTTC.

Concerning this clonotype itself: A much larger clonotype is one base distant, so this may be a read error. The rearrangement joins TRBV20-1 to TRBJ2-3; D remains ambiguous. Germline loops: CDR1 DFQATT, CDR2 SNEGSKA (reference sequence). This CDR3 has 13 amino acids. V was pared by 5 bases and J by 4 bases, with 13 bases between. The CDR3, as DNA: TGCAGTGCTCACGACCGCGGCGCAGATACGCAGTATTTT. Translating it yields CSAHDRGADTQYF.

This clonotype was counted once. At one end the junction does not follow the germline gene, possibly because of a read error. The chain combines TRBV11-3 with TRBJ1-4; D perhaps matches TRBD1 (5 bases). CDR1 is SGHNT, CDR2 YENEEA, per germline. The CDR3 loop spans 17 amino acids. The DNA for the CDR3 is TGTGCTAGCAGCTTCGACAGCCGAGATACAACTAATGAAAAACTGTTTTTT. As protein: CASSFDSRDTTNEKLFF.

This clonotype was seen only a few times. This likely comes from a read error, as the CDR3 has no conserved phenylalanine or tryptophan at its end. The DNA is left out, because the CDR3 cannot be placed on it with certainty; the CDR3 is given as TCRdb lists it. This rearrangement joins TRBV12-3 or TRBV12-4 to TRBJ2-4; the tabulated D call, TRBD2, remains unverified against the DNA. The CDR3 is 12 residues long, ends included. The CDR3 region is CASSSGLAGLYI.